These T cell receptor beta chains were read from a single sample in a study of shared clonotypes between healthy human individuals. The assay was immunoSEQ multiplex PCR, and TCRdb's table has in-frame clones only and misses some. The table has about 2.3 million clones, roughly 92% seen once. The sequenced sample consisted of naive CD4+ T cells from PBMCs. All receptors derive from a man between 18 and 29 years old in good health. Some clones in this sample may be carry-over from other donors' samples. Each CDR3 is given with its conserved first and last residue. D genes are given only for firm matches. Rows give clone size only sometimes, using once, few, many, or a class for an expanded clone.

clone size	V gene	J gene	CDR3 length	D gene	CDR3 protein	CDR3 DNA
once	TRBV11-2	TRBJ2-6	16	TRBD1	CASAQGTHSGANVLTF	TGTGCCAGTGCACAGGGGACACACTCTGGGGCCAACGTCCTGACTTTC
.	TRBV5-1	TRBJ2-3	15	.	CASSNTGRSTDTQYF	TGCGCCAGCAGTAATACAGGGAGGAGCACAGATACGCAGTATTTT
once	TRBV13	TRBJ1-1	14	TRBD1	CASSPGQANTEAFF	TGTGCCAGCAGCCCGGGACAGGCGAACACTGAAGCTTTCTTT
.	TRBV5-1	TRBJ2-7	20	TRBD2	CASSRSTSGSFPLNSYEQYF	TGCGCCAGCAGCCGTTCGACTAGCGGGAGCTTTCCCCTCAACTCCTACGAGCAGTACTTC
.	TRBV6-1	TRBJ1-6	13	.	CASSDWVGLPLHF	TGTGCCAGCAGTGATTGGGTCGGATTACCCCTCCACTTT
.	TRBV28	TRBJ1-2	15	.	CASSFRVGGTYGYTF	TGTGCCAGCAGTTTTCGAGTGGGGGGTACCTATGGCTACACCTTC
.	TRBV7-9	TRBJ2-5	13	TRBD2	CASSPRGGETQYF	TGTGCCAGCAGCCCCCGGGGGGGCGAGACCCAGTACTTC
.	TRBV29-1	TRBJ2-3	15	TRBD2	CSVVRLAENTDTQYF	TGCAGCGTTGTCCGACTAGCGGAAAACACAGATACGCAGTATTTT
.	TRBV7-2	TRBJ2-5	16	TRBD2	CASSQSSGRSQETQYF	TGTGCCAGCAGCCAATCTAGCGGGAGATCCCAAGAGACCCAGTACTTC
.	TRBV5-4	TRBJ2-1	13	.	CASTFTGYNEQFF	TGTGCCAGCACTTTCACAGGGTACAATGAGCAGTTCTTC
.	TRBV7-2	TRBJ2-5	13	.	CASSLGTTQTQYF	TGTGCCAGCAGCTTAGGGACAACGCAGACCCAGTACTTC
.	TRBV7-9	TRBJ2-2	18	.	CASSLRITAVANTGELFF	TGTGCCAGCAGCTTACGTATTACGGCGGTGGCGAACACCGGGGAGCTGTTTTTT
.	TRBV2	TRBJ1-5	14	TRBD1	CASRRDSTNQPQHF	TGTGCCAGCAGGAGGGACAGTACTAATCAGCCCCAGCATTTT
.	TRBV19	TRBJ2-3	15	.	CASSQGHRARDTQYF	TGTGCCAGTAGCCAAGGACACAGAGCCAGGGATACGCAGTATTTT
.	TRBV7-2	TRBJ2-7	17	TRBD2	CASSFLGWGGPSYEQYF	TGTGCCAGCAGCTTCCTGGGGTGGGGAGGGCCTTCCTACGAGCAGTACTTC
once	TRBV19	TRBJ2-3	14	TRBD1	CASSIRTGGDTQYF	TGTGCCAGTAGTATCCGGACAGGAGGCGATACGCAGTATTTT
.	TRBV28	TRBJ2-3	14	TRBD1	CAIPDRTSTDTQYF	TGTGCCATACCGGACAGGACCAGCACAGATACGCAGTATTTT
.	TRBV7-3	TRBJ2-2	16	.	CASSPRLTSTPGELFF	TGTGCCAGCAGCCCCCGACTAACCTCAACCCCCGGGGAGCTGTTTTTT